The subject of this entry is one TCR beta chain. This record comes from a study of blood T cell repertoires in COVID-19. About the research overall: Samples of COVID-19 (acute and convalescent) were obtained from the United States, Italy and Spain.

The germline V gene has CDR1 SGHNT and CDR2 YYREEE (reference sequence). V gave up 4 bases and J gave up 5 bases, with 15 bases separating them. The CDR3 runs 14 residues. Method: immunoSEQ multiplex PCR; TCRdb's copy keeps in-frame clones and lacks some. Of 200,000 or so clones in the sample, roughly four fifths were seen once. The specimen was peripheral blood. V is TRBV5-4 and J is TRBJ2-5, with a possible D match to TRBD2 (6 bases). The TCR comes from a human donor with acute or convalescent COVID-19. The donor label of this sample is uncertain. Here the CDR3 reads CASSGGLSGETQYF. The CDR3 DNA is TGTGCCAGCAGCGGAGGACTATCGGGGGAGACCCAGTACTTC.